Each of the 12 T cell receptor beta chains below was sequenced from the same sample in a study of beta chain features in type 1 diabetes. Sequencing targeted expressed TCRB transcripts, as all isolated RNA had been reverse transcribed. Sequencing used immunoSEQ multiplex PCR; TCRdb keeps in-frame clones, though not all of them. The sample yields 500,000 to 700,000 clones, roughly 16% seen once. Material for sequencing was naive CD4+ T cells from blood. These TCRs come from a young man in good health.

The chain has TRBV4-3 and TRBJ2-1; D gene unclear. Germline V gene data show CDR1 as LGHNA and CDR2 as YSLEER. The CDR3 is 14 residues long. The germline V and J ends were trimmed by 5 bases and 7 bases, with 15 bases remaining between them. Written as DNA, the CDR3 is TGCGCCAGCAGCTTACGATTGGGATTTAATGAGCAGTTCTTC. This encodes CASSLRLGFNEQFF.

The rearrangement uses TRBV4-1 and TRBJ1-5; a possible D gene is TRBD1 (6 bases). V was trimmed by 6 bases and J by 4 bases, leaving 13 bases between them. The germline V gene has CDR1 MGHRA and CDR2 YSYEKL. The CDR3 loop spans 14 amino acids. The DNA of the CDR3 is TGCGCCAGCAGTCTACAGGGTTCTAATCAGCCCCAGCATTTT. Amino acids: CASSLQGSNQPQHF.

This chain joins TRBV7-3 and TRBJ2-1, with D possibly being TRBD2 (5 bases). The CDR3 totals 15 residues. Deletions cut 1 base from V and 9 bases from J, with 16 bases between. The germline V gene encodes CDR1 SGHTA and CDR2 FQGTGA. This CDR3 is CASSLSSGSWGEQFF. CDR3 DNA: TGTGCCAGCAGCTTAAGCAGCGGCTCTTGGGGTGAGCAGTTCTTC.

The V call is TRBV29-1, the J call TRBJ1-1; a weak D match, TRBD1 (6 bases). This CDR3 contains 13 residues. The germline V gene has CDR1 SQVTM and CDR2 ANQGSEA. V lost 4 bases and J lost 5, with 14 bases in between. In nucleotides, the CDR3 is TGCAGCGTTGCCAGGGGTCGCGATACTGAAGCTTTCTTT. Translating gives CSVARGRDTEAFF. The whole variable domain, filled in from reference TRBV29-1 and TRBJ1-1, reads SAVISQKPSRDICQRGTSLTIQCQVDSQVTMMFWYRQQPGQSLTLIATANQGSEATYESGFVIDKFPISRPNLTFSTLTVSNMSPEDSSIYLCSVARGRDTEAFFGQGTRLTVV.

The V gene is TRBV7-2, the J gene TRBJ1-2, with 7 bases aligning to TRBD1. The CDR3 runs 14 residues. The germline V gene has CDR1 SGHTA and CDR2 FQGNSA. V gave up 5 bases and J gave up 2 bases; unmatched junction bases: 5. The CDR3 loop reads CASSVDRLNYGYTF. Here the CDR3 DNA reads TGTGCCAGCAGCGTGGACAGGTTGAACTATGGCTACACCTTC.

The V gene is TRBV7-2, the J gene TRBJ2-2; a possible D gene is TRBD2 (5 bases). V was cut by 5 bases and J by 9 bases, with 13 bases left in between. The germline gives CDR1 SGHTA, CDR2 FQGNSA. This CDR3 is 13 amino acids long. CDR3 loop: CASSPGGTRELFF. CDR3 in DNA: TGTGCCAGCAGCCCCGGAGGTACCCGGGAGCTGTTTTTT.

This clone was counted only a few times. This chain links TRBV4-3 with TRBJ2-1, with D tentatively TRBD1 (6 bases). V was pared by 3 bases and J by 7 bases, with 19 bases between. In germline, CDR1 is LGHNA, CDR2 YSLEER. This CDR3 comprises 16 residues. The CDR3 spells CASSHTQQGIRNEQFF. CDR3 nucleotide sequence: TGCGCCAGCAGCCATACTCAACAGGGAATAAGGAATGAGCAGTTCTTC.

V usage is TRBV19 and J usage is TRBJ1-4, with 7 bases matching TRBD1. The CDR3 extends over 14 amino acids. CDR1 is LNHDA, CDR2 SQIVND, per germline (reference sequence). V gave up 6 bases and J gave up 8 bases; unmatched junction bases: 9. The CDR3 DNA sequence: TGTGCCAGTAGCGAGACAGGGTTCGGAGAAAAACTGTTTTTT. The encoded protein is CASSETGFGEKLFF.

This clone occurred many times. The genes are TRBV5-4 and TRBJ2-3; D is unclear. This CDR3 spans 13 amino acids. The germline CDR1 and CDR2 sequences are SGHNT and YYREEE (reference sequence). V was cut by 0 bases and J by 0 bases, with 2 bases left in between. The CDR3 is CASSLDSTDTQYF. The CDR3 nucleotides read TGTGCCAGCAGCTTGGACAGCACAGATACGCAGTATTTT.

A note on this clone: Other DNA sequences in the sample encode the same CDR3. The chain employs TRBV19 and TRBJ1-1; 7 nucleotides agree with TRBD1. Trimming removed 3 bases from V and 5 bases from J; junction bases left unmatched: 3. The CDR3 is made up of 13 amino acids. The germline gives CDR1 LNHDA, CDR2 SQIVND (reference sequence). The CDR3 sequence is CASSIDRDTEAFF. The CDR3 DNA reads TGTGCCAGTAGTATCGACAGGGATACTGAAGCTTTCTTT.

There are a few counts of this clone. CDR3 loop: CASSQTGQSYNEQFF. CDR3 nucleotide sequence: TGCGCCAGCAGCCAAACGGGCCAGTCCTACAATGAGCAGTTCTTC. J is TRBJ2-1 and V is TRBV4-3; D ambiguous. The CDR3 has 15 residues. CDR1 and CDR2 (germline): LGHNA, YSLEER. Trimming removed 2 bases from V and 1 base from J, with 9 bases in between.

The V and J genes are TRBV28 and TRBJ1-5, with 10 nucleotides matching TRBD1. Germline lookup yields CDR1 MDHEN and CDR2 SYDVKM. This CDR3 region has 16 residues. J gave up 6 bases and V 5 bases, and 10 bases lay outside the gene matches. CDR3 loop: CASSKMTGGLGQPQHF. The CDR3 coding sequence is TGTGCCAGCAGTAAAATGACAGGGGGCCTCGGTCAGCCCCAGCATTTT.